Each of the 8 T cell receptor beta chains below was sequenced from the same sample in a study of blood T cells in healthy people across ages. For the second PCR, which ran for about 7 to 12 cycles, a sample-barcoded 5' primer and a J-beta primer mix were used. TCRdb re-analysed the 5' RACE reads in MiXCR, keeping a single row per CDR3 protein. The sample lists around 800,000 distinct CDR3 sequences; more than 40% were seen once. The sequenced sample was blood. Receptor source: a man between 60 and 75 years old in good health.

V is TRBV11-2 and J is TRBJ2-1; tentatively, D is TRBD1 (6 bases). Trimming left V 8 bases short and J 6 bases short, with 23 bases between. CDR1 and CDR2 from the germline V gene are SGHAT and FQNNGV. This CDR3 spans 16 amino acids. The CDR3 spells CASSHGWQRGFNEQFF. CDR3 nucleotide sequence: TGTGCCAGCTCCCATGGCTGGCAAAGGGGGTTCAATGAGCAGTTCTTC.

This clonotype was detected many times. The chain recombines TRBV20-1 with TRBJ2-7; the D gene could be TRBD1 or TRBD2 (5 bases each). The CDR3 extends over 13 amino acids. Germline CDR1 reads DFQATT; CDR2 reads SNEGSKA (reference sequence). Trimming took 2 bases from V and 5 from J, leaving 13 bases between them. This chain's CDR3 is CSARRGRSHEQYF. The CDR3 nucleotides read TGCAGTGCTAGACGGGGCAGGAGCCACGAGCAGTACTTC.

The CDR3 coding sequence is TGTGCCAGCAGACCTACTCGGAATAATTCACCCCTCCACTTT. This sequence encodes CASRPTRNNSPLHF. This rearrangement joins TRBV6-1 to TRBJ1-6; no definite D call. CDR1 is MNHNS and CDR2 is SASEGT in the germline V gene. Trimming stripped 6 bases from V and 5 bases from J, with 11 bases between. This CDR3 spans 14 amino acids.

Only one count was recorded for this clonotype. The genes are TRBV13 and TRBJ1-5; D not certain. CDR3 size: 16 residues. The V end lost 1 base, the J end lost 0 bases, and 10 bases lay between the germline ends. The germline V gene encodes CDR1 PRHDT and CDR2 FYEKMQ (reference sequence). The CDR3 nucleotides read TGTGCCAGCAGCTTAGAGCTAGGTAGTAGCAATCAGCCCCAGCATTTT. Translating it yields CASSLELGSSNQPQHF.

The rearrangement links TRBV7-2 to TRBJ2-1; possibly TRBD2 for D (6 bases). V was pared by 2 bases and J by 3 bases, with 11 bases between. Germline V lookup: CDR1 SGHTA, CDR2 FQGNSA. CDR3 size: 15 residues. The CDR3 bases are TGTGCCAGCAGCTTAACGGGGGTAGACTACAATGAGCAGTTCTTC. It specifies CASSLTGVDYNEQFF.

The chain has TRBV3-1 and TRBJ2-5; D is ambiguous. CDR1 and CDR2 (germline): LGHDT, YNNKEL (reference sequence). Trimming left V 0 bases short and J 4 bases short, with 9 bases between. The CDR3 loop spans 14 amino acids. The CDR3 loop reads CASSQDLQRETQYF. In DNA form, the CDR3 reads TGTGCCAGCAGCCAAGATCTGCAACGAGAGACCCAGTACTTC.

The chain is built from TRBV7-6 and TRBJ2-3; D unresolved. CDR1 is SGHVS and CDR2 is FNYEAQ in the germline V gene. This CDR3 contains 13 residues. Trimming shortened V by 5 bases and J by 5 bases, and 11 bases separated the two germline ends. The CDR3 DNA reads TGTGCCAGCAGCCCCGTCACTAAAGATACGCAGTATTTT. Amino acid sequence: CASSPVTKDTQYF.

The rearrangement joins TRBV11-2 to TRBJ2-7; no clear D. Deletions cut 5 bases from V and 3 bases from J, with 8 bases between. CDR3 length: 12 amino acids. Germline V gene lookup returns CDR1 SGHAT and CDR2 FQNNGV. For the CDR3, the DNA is TGTGCCAGCAGCACCAGATACTACGAGCAGTACTTC. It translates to CASSTRYYEQYF.